This TCR beta chain came from a study of beta chain features in type 1 diabetes. All of the isolated RNA was reverse transcribed, so expressed TCRB transcripts were sequenced. Method: immunoSEQ multiplex PCR; TCRdb's copy keeps in-frame clones and lacks some. The sample holds a few hundred thousand clones, roughly an eighth seen once. This CDR3 has 15 amino acids. V lost 0 bases to trimming and J lost 3 bases, with 13 bases between them. The V gene's germline CDR1 is SGHRS and CDR2 YFSETQ. The sample holds a few counts of this clone. Its antigen remains unknown. Notes on the study in general: A moderate, significant TCRB CDR3 shortening appeared in type 1 diabetes across four CD4+ subsets.

The genes are TRBV5-1 and TRBJ2-7, with TRBD1 as a possible D gene (5 bases). This clonotype was obtained from a young woman with type 1 diabetes. The sequencing input was naive CD4+ T cells from blood. For the CDR3, the DNA is TGCGCCAGCAGCTTGGAACCAGGGAAAGGCTACGAGCAGTACTTC. Translation gives CASSLEPGKGYEQYF. The variable domain in full, with the rest retrieved from reference TRBV5-1 and TRBJ2-7, is KAGVTQTPRYLIKTRGQQVTLSCSPISGHRSVSWYQQTPGQGLQFLFEYFSETQRNKGNFPGRFSGRQFSNSRSEMNVSTLELGDSALYLCASSLEPGKGYEQYFGPGTRLTVT.